Each of the 21 T cell receptor beta chains below was sequenced from the same sample in a study of blood T cell repertoires in COVID-19. This table comes from immunoSEQ multiplex PCR, and its TCRdb copy is limited to in-frame clones, with some not included. The repertoire has some 140,000 clones, about 89% of them found once; the top ten carry about 0.57%. Sequences were obtained from peripheral blood. Source of these receptors: a man aged 50 or older with acute or convalescent COVID-19.

The chain employs TRBV11-2 and TRBJ2-3; D might be TRBD2 (6 bases). The CDR3 has 15 residues. The germline V and J ends were trimmed by 3 bases and 0 bases, with 10 bases remaining between them. In germline, CDR1 is SGHAT, CDR2 FQNNGV. CDR3 amino acids: CASSLRDSSTDTQYF. The CDR3 DNA follows: TGTGCCAGCAGCTTGCGGGACTCAAGCACAGATACGCAGTATTTT.

The chain combines TRBV6-2 or TRBV6-3 with TRBJ1-5; D is uncertain. V lost 6 bases and J lost 4, with 13 bases in between. The germline V gene has CDR1 MNHEY and CDR2 SVGEGT. The CDR3 covers 14 residues. The CDR3 DNA follows: TGTGCCAGCAGCCACAGTAAAGGTAATCAGCCCCAGCATTTT. This encodes CASSHSKGNQPQHF.

This clone was picked up one time. V is TRBV5-8 and J is TRBJ1-6, with D hard to call. V was trimmed by 4 bases and J by 0 bases, leaving 14 bases between them. CDR3 length: 17 residues. The germline gives CDR1 SGHTS, CDR2 YDEGEE. The CDR3: CASSPGRVSSYNSPLHF. The DNA of the CDR3 is TGTGCCAGCAGCCCCGGGAGAGTGAGCTCCTATAATTCACCCCTCCACTTT.

The V gene is TRBV5-6, the J gene TRBJ1-1, with 7 bases identical to TRBD1. This CDR3 has 14 amino acids. CDR1 is SGHDT and CDR2 is YYEEEE in the germline V gene. The V segment lost 2 bases and the J segment 11 bases; nucleotides outside the gene matches: 12. CDR3: CASSFTGDLAAAFF. As DNA, the CDR3 is TGTGCCAGCAGCTTCACAGGGGACCTAGCAGCGGCTTTCTTT.

The gene calls are TRBV19 and TRBJ1-6; maybe TRBD1 (5 bases). Germline CDR1 LNHDA, CDR2 SQIVND (reference sequence). Trimming took off 8 bases at V and 5 bases at J, with 13 bases between the two ends. The CDR3 sequence is 14 residues long. DNA of the CDR3: TGTGCCAGTTCACAGACAGACGATAATTCACCCCTCCACTTT. This encodes CASSQTDDNSPLHF.

This chain joins TRBV6-1 and TRBJ1-2; D gene ambiguous. Trimming stripped 3 bases from V and 7 bases from J, with 3 bases between. In germline, CDR1 is MNHNS, CDR2 SASEGT. The CDR3 extends over 10 amino acids. CDR3 region: CASSDGGYTF. The CDR3 DNA is TGTGCCAGCAGTGACGGTGGCTACACCTTC.

The genes are TRBV18 and TRBJ1-2; D gene ambiguous. V lost 4 bases and J lost 3, with 12 bases in between. Per germline, CDR1 KGHSH and CDR2 LQKENI. The CDR3 covers 14 residues. For the CDR3, the DNA is TGTGCCAGCTCACTTACTTCTCTGGACTATGGCTACACCTTC. The encoded protein is CASSLTSLDYGYTF.

The chain combines TRBV7-8 with TRBJ1-2, with D tentatively TRBD1 (6 bases). V shed 5 bases and J shed 8 bases, with 21 bases lying between them. There are 15 residues in the CDR3. Germline CDR1 is SGHVS and CDR2 is FQNEAQ. The CDR3 nucleotides are TGTGCCAGCAGCCAGAGACAGGCCGCGCCTTACGGCTACACCTTC. Residues: CASSQRQAAPYGYTF.

J is TRBJ2-1 and V is TRBV10-3; D call uncertain. Looked up from germline, CDR1 is ENHRY and CDR2 is SYGVKD. The V end was cut by 0 bases, the J end by 2 bases, with 5 bases between. This CDR3 has 14 amino acids. DNA for the CDR3: TGTGCCATCAGTGAGTCCGACACCTACAATGAGCAGTTCTTC. Its translation is CAISESDTYNEQFF.

V is TRBV27 and J is TRBJ2-3; D gene unclear. Per the germline V gene, CDR1 is MNHEY and CDR2 is SMNVEV (reference sequence). CDR3 length: 14 residues. Trimming removed 5 bases from V and 3 bases from J, with 12 bases in between. The CDR3 is CASSLTLGTDTQYF. The CDR3 coding sequence is TGTGCCAGCAGTCTCACCCTAGGAACAGATACGCAGTATTTT.

The chain has TRBV3-1 (or the pseudogene TRBV3-2) and TRBJ2-7, with D perhaps TRBD2 (5 bases). From germline, CDR1 is LGHDT and CDR2 YNNKEL (reference sequence). The CDR3 contains 14 residues. V shed 3 bases and J shed 3 bases, with 12 bases lying between them. This CDR3 is CASSQPLGDYEQYF. CDR3 coding DNA: TGTGCCAGCAGCCAGCCCCTGGGAGACTACGAGCAGTACTTC.

CDR3 region: CAQTRVGNTIYF. CDR3 bases: TGTGCCCAGACTAGGGTCGGAAACACCATATATTTT. The chain employs TRBV30 and TRBJ1-3; D is unresolved. The CDR3 has 12 amino acids. Trimming cost V 8 bases and J 4 bases, with 12 bases left between them. CDR1 and CDR2 from the germline V gene are GTSNPN and SVGIG (reference sequence).

This clone was seen a single time. The V gene is TRBV5-4, the J gene TRBJ1-1, with 7 bases that match TRBD1. The CDR3 extends over 15 amino acids. Germline trimming cut 0 bases from V and 0 bases from J; bases unmatched to any gene: 2. Germline CDR1 SGHNT, CDR2 YYREEE (reference sequence). The CDR3 spells CASSLGGTVNTEAFF. As DNA, the CDR3 is TGTGCCAGCAGCTTGGGTGGGACAGTGAACACTGAAGCTTTCTTT.

J is TRBJ1-1 and V is TRBV2; D ambiguous. Germline CDR1 reads SNHLY; CDR2 reads FYNNEI. V was shortened by 9 bases and J by 1 base, with 12 bases between the two germline ends. The CDR3 totals 13 residues. CDR3 sequence reads: CASREAENTEAFF. Written as DNA, the CDR3 is TGTGCCAGTAGAGAGGCAGAGAACACTGAAGCTTTCTTT. Complete variable domain (other parts from reference TRBV2 and TRBJ1-1): EPEVTQTPSHQVTQMGQEVILRCVPISNHLYFYWYRQILGQKVEFLVSFYNNEISEKSEIFDDQFSVERPDGSNFTLKIRSTKLEDSAMYFCASREAENTEAFFGQGTRLTVV.

The chain combines TRBV7-9 with TRBJ1-6; D gene uncertain. There are 17 residues in the CDR3. V was shortened by 1 base and J by 3 bases, with 13 bases between the two germline ends. Germline CDR1 is SEHNR and CDR2 is FQNEAQ (reference sequence). The chain's CDR3 is CASSLVLGPDYNSPLHF. Written as DNA, the CDR3 is TGTGCCAGCAGCTTAGTACTAGGACCGGACTATAATTCACCCCTCCACTTT.

V and J are TRBV28 and TRBJ2-7; TRBD2 is a possible D gene (6 bases). This CDR3 region has 15 residues. The ends were cut back, 5 bases at V and 0 bases at J, with 14 bases in the middle. Germline assignment: CDR1 MDHEN and CDR2 SYDVKM. In nucleotides, the CDR3 is TGTGCCAGCAGTGACCCCGGGACTTACTCCTACGAGCAGTACTTC. Translating it yields CASSDPGTYSYEQYF.

The chain combines TRBV28 with TRBJ1-5, with D perhaps matching TRBD1 (6 bases). CDR1 MDHEN and CDR2 SYDVKM come from the germline V gene. CDR3 length: 13 amino acids. With 7 bases removed from V and 6 bases from J, the gap between germline ends came to 13 bases. The CDR3 DNA is TGTGCCAGCAACACAGGGTTATCTCAGCCCCAGCATTTT. Its protein product is CASNTGLSQPQHF.

This clone was recorded once. V is TRBV10-3 and J is TRBJ2-3, with a weak D call TRBD1 (6 bases). The CDR3 runs 12 residues. The germline V gene has CDR1 ENHRY and CDR2 SYGVKD. CDR3 loop: CVTGSSTDTQYF. CDR3 DNA: TGTGTAACAGGGTCAAGCACAGATACGCAGTATTTT.

The chain couples TRBV28 to TRBJ2-7, with D maybe TRBD2 (7 bases). The CDR3 contains 14 residues. V dropped 6 bases and J dropped 6 bases, with 18 bases sitting between them. Germline V CDR1 and CDR2: MDHEN, SYDVKM. CDR3 loop: CASRTSLGGGEQYF. Here the CDR3 DNA reads TGTGCCAGCAGAACTAGCCTGGGAGGGGGCGAGCAGTACTTC. The complete variable domain, with remaining parts taken from reference TRBV28 and TRBJ2-7, reads DVKVTQSSRYLVKRTGEKVFLECVQDMDHENMFWYRQDPGLGLRLIYFSYDVKMKEKGDIPEGYSVSREKKERFSLILESASTNQTSMYLCASRTSLGGGEQYFGPGTRLTVT.

This clone was detected once. This chain connects TRBV3-1 (or the pseudogene TRBV3-2) to TRBJ1-2, with TRBD1 identical over 8 bases. The CDR3 runs 14 residues. Trimming took 4 bases from V and 7 from J; bases not matched to a gene: 8. Germline assignment: CDR1 LGHDT and CDR2 YNNKEL (reference sequence). DNA of the CDR3: TGTGCCAGCAGCCCCGGACAGGGCTTCGCTGGCTACACCTTC. Encoded protein: CASSPGQGFAGYTF.

The chain combines TRBV4-1 with TRBJ1-3; 7 bases are shared with TRBD1. The V gene end was trimmed by 4 bases and the J gene end by 2 bases; junction bases not matched to a gene: 8. This CDR3 contains 16 residues. Germline assignment: CDR1 MGHRA and CDR2 YSYEKL. The CDR3 DNA follows: TGCGCCAGCAGCCGGAATACAGGGGATGCTGGAAACACCATATATTTT. This sequence encodes CASSRNTGDAGNTIYF.